This T cell receptor beta chain was captured in a study of CD8 T cells in acute hepatitis C reinfection. Concerning this clone itself: Its antigen is not identified.

TCRdb's table, derived via immunoSEQ multiplex PCR, lists solely in-frame clones and lacks some. This table holds about 38,000 clones, roughly 88% found once. Regarding the study as a whole: About a dozen public clonotypes were found regardless of outcome. Overrepresentation in the naive pool did not explain the preferential TRBV04 and TRBV06 usage seen in all groups.

Time point noted: naive CD8 control sorted from an acute-time-point sample. Every 3 months, donors from a Montreal cohort of people who inject drugs were followed. The CDR3 consists of 14 residues. V dropped 0 bases and J dropped 5 bases, with 11 bases sitting between them. CDR1 is SGHTA, CDR2 FQGTGA, per germline. The clonotype comes from a woman under 30 who spontaneously cleared hepatitis C infection. Sequenced material: naive CD8+ T cells from PBMCs. The J gene is TRBJ2-7, the V gene TRBV7-3; TRBD2 might be the D (6 bases). The CDR3 loop reads CASSLTGSRDEQYF. The CDR3 DNA sequence: TGTGCCAGCAGCTTAACCGGGAGTCGGGACGAGCAGTACTTC.